This T cell receptor beta chain was identified in a study of control samples from healthy donors and cancer patients. Some clones are missing from TCRdb's copy, which holds only in-frame ones; the method was immunoSEQ multiplex PCR. The sample carries under 130,000 clones, approximately 83% recorded once. The TCR sequence derives from a woman in her forties or fifties in good health. Sequencing input: blood.

For the CDR3, the DNA is TGTGCCAGCTCACGCGGACAGGGGTCTGAAAAACTGTTTTTT. This encodes CASSRGQGSEKLFF. The rearrangement uses TRBV11-1 and TRBJ1-4; 9 bases are a match to TRBD1. Losses at the gene ends were 8 bases for V and 7 bases for J; bases not matched to a gene: 8. The germline V gene has CDR1 SGHAT and CDR2 FQDESV (reference sequence). The CDR3 length is 14 residues.